The 15 T cell receptor beta chains below were found in one sample sequenced in a study of T cell responses to AZD1222 COVID-19 vaccine (dated by TCRdb to the early 2020s). Libraries were built with the immunoSEQ multiplex PCR assay. TCRdb retrieved this table from immuneACCESS and kept in-frame rearrangements only. Not all clones are present; in checked studies, unresolved V genes account for under half, and no reason is known for the remainder. A total of 85,000 or so clones appear in this sample, over 80% of them only once. Jointly, the top ten make up over 5.5% of the sample. In light of the paper, this sample's time point label describes: baseline before first vaccination. Sequencing was performed on peripheral blood, taken on day 0 of AZD1222 vaccination. Receptor source: an adult in good health.

This chain links TRBV3-1 (or the pseudogene TRBV3-2) with TRBJ2-6; possibly TRBD2 for D (7 bases). The germline gives CDR1 LGHDT, CDR2 YNNKEL (reference sequence). The CDR3 is 18 residues long. Trimming left V 1 base short and J 1 base short, with 14 bases between. CDR3 in amino acids: CASSQVGGLKSGANVLTF. The DNA for the CDR3 is TGTGCCAGCAGCCAAGTCGGGGGGCTGAAATCTGGGGCCAACGTCCTGACTTTC.

V and J are TRBV7-6 and TRBJ1-2; D remains ambiguous. The CDR3 runs to 16 residues. V was shortened by 0 bases and J by 0 bases, with 11 bases between the two germline ends. CDR1 and CDR2 from the germline V gene are SGHVS and FNYEAQ. The CDR3 region has the DNA TGTGCCAGCAGCTTAGCTCGGGGTGAAGCTAACTATGGCTACACCTTC. Translation gives CASSLARGEANYGYTF. Filled out from reference TRBV7-6 and TRBJ1-2, the complete variable domain reads GAGVSQSPRYKVTKRGQDVALRCDPISGHVSLYWYRQALGQGPEFLTYFNYEAQQDKSGLPNDRFSAERPEGSISTLTIQRTEQRDSAMYRCASSLARGEANYGYTFGSGTRLTVV.

The V and J genes are TRBV29-1 and TRBJ2-5; D is perhaps TRBD1 (7 bases). Germline loops: CDR1 SQVTM, CDR2 ANQGSEA. CDR3 length: 13 residues. V was cut by 4 bases and J by 5 bases, with 14 bases left in between. CDR3 protein: CSVGETGRETQYF. DNA for the CDR3: TGCAGCGTTGGCGAGACAGGGAGGGAGACCCAGTACTTC.

The rearrangement links TRBV19 to TRBJ2-2; 13 bases agree with TRBD2. This CDR3 spans 15 amino acids. Germline CDR1 reads LNHDA; CDR2 reads SQIVND (reference sequence). V was pared by 5 bases and J by 5 bases, with 2 bases of the junction left unmatched. This CDR3 reads CASSVGLAGTGELFF. DNA of the CDR3: TGTGCCAGTAGTGTGGGACTAGCGGGAACCGGGGAGCTGTTTTTT. The full variable domain, completed using reference TRBV19 and TRBJ2-2, is DGGITQSPKYLFRKEGQNVTLSCEQNLNHDAMYWYRQDPGQGLRLIYYSQIVNDFQKGDIAEGYSVSREKKESFPLTVTSAQKNPTAFYLCASSVGLAGTGELFFGEGSRLTVL.

This clone appeared a single time. V is TRBV29-1 and J is TRBJ2-2; D tentatively reads TRBD1 or TRBD2 (6 bases each). Germline loops: CDR1 SQVTM, CDR2 ANQGSEA. V lost 6 bases to trimming and J lost 0 bases, with 14 bases between them. This CDR3 comprises 15 residues. The CDR3 spells CSVRVGGANTGELFF. As DNA, the CDR3 is TGCAGCGTGAGGGTCGGGGGCGCGAACACCGGGGAGCTGTTTTTT.

The V and J genes are TRBV4-1 and TRBJ1-2; 9 bases agree with TRBD1. The germline V gene encodes CDR1 MGHRA and CDR2 YSYEKL. With 2 bases clipped from V and 8 bases from J, the junction kept 6 bases outside the gene matches. The CDR3 covers 14 residues. The CDR3 sequence is CASSQPGQGWGYTF. The CDR3 bases are TGCGCCAGCAGCCAACCGGGACAGGGTTGGGGCTACACCTTC.

The chain carries TRBV30 and TRBJ2-5; tentatively, D is TRBD1 (5 bases). Trimming took off 1 base at V and 7 bases at J, with 16 bases between the two ends. The CDR3 length is 14 residues. Germline assignment: CDR1 GTSNPN and CDR2 SVGIG (reference sequence). The CDR3 DNA is TGTGCCTGGAGTGCTGACCTGTATAGGGGGACCCAGTACTTC. It is translated as CAWSADLYRGTQYF.

The gene calls are TRBV3-1 (or the pseudogene TRBV3-2) and TRBJ2-5, with 9 bases identical to TRBD1. Germline CDR1 is LGHDT and CDR2 is YNNKEL (reference sequence). This CDR3 has 15 residues. V dropped 5 bases and J dropped 5; count of bases not matched to a gene: 9. CDR3 region: CASSSRGQGGETQYF. As DNA, the CDR3 is TGTGCCAGCAGCAGTAGGGGACAGGGTGGGGAGACCCAGTACTTC.

The CDR3 is CASSLGVGPALADTQYF. The DNA for the CDR3 is TGTGCCAGCAGCTTAGGGGTCGGTCCAGCCCTGGCAGATACGCAGTATTTT. V gene TRBV11-3 combines with J gene TRBJ2-3; D gene ambiguous. V lost 1 base, J lost 4 bases, and 18 bases lay in between. This CDR3 has 17 residues. Germline CDR1 SGHNT, CDR2 YENEEA.

The genes are TRBV7-6 and TRBJ1-1; D remains ambiguous. Germline CDR1 SGHVS, CDR2 FNYEAQ. Trimming pared 0 bases from V and 1 base from J, leaving 6 bases between. This CDR3 spans 14 amino acids. CDR3 region: CASSLARENTEAFF. CDR3 bases: TGTGCCAGCAGCTTAGCGCGGGAGAACACTGAAGCTTTCTTT.

J is TRBJ1-2 and V is TRBV27, with D possibly matching TRBD1 (5 bases). CDR3 length equals 15 residues. Germline V gene data show CDR1 as MNHEY and CDR2 as SMNVEV (reference sequence). The V end was cut by 6 bases, the J end by 8 bases, with 22 bases between. The CDR3: CASRSTAIPRGGYTF. The CDR3 coding sequence is TGTGCCAGCAGATCAACAGCGATTCCACGGGGGGGCTACACCTTC.

The CDR3 loop is CASSLSRARAEKLFF. The DNA for the CDR3 is TGTGCCAGCAGCTTAAGTCGCGCCAGGGCTGAAAAACTGTTTTTT. The V gene is TRBV7-9, the J gene TRBJ1-4; D might be TRBD1 (5 bases). Trimming pared 2 bases from V and 7 bases from J, leaving 14 bases between. The length of the CDR3 is 15 residues. Germline V gives CDR1 SEHNR, CDR2 FQNEAQ (reference sequence).

The chain uses TRBV7-7 and TRBJ1-5; D gene unclear. V dropped 4 bases and J dropped 0 bases, with 22 bases sitting between them. The CDR3 extends over 19 amino acids. Germline CDR1 and CDR2: SSHAT and FNYEAQ (reference sequence). The CDR3 protein is CASSSHWKPKPFSNQPQHF. As DNA, the CDR3 is TGTGCCAGCAGCTCCCACTGGAAACCGAAACCTTTTAGCAATCAGCCCCAGCATTTT.

V is TRBV11-3 and J is TRBJ2-7, with unresolved D. The length of the CDR3 is 12 residues. V lost 4 bases and J 4 bases, leaving 8 bases between the germline ends. The germline CDR1 and CDR2 sequences are SGHNT and YENEEA. The CDR3 nucleotides read TGTGCCAGCAGCTCATCAGGTTACGAGCAGTACTTC. Encoded protein: CASSSSGYEQYF.

In its sample, this clone was seen once. The rearrangement links TRBV2 to TRBJ2-2, with D maybe TRBD2 (6 bases). Per the germline V gene, CDR1 is SNHLY and CDR2 is FYNNEI. The CDR3 covers 15 residues. With 4 bases removed from V and 0 bases from J, the gap between germline ends came to 9 bases. CDR3 sequence reads: CASSGSGANTGELFF. The CDR3 DNA reads as TGTGCCAGCAGTGGTTCGGGGGCGAACACCGGGGAGCTGTTTTTT.